This T cell receptor beta chain was obtained from a study of cytomegalovirus exposure and HLA in healthy donors. Study-wide background: The same platform was used for the roughly 120 validation repertoires and the roughly 600 first-cohort repertoires, a later analysis reported.

This clone was seen more than once but under ten times. The antigen is undetermined. The table came from immunoSEQ multiplex PCR; TCRdb's copy has only in-frame clones and leaves some out. The sample lists 80,000 to 100,000 clones; roughly nine tenths were seen once. Study-wide results and caveats: Reportedly, cytomegalovirus status was diagnosed with high sensitivity and specificity. According to a later analysis, TCR clusters from the first cohort tended to co-occur in the roughly 130 validation repertoires.

Germline CDR1 and CDR2: LNHDA and SQIVND (reference sequence). The CDR3 has 13 residues. V gave up 7 bases and J gave up 3 bases; unmatched junction bases: 3. The chain carries TRBV19 and TRBJ2-1; TRBD2 aligns across 7 bases. This clonotype was sampled from a man aged 18 to 35 in good health and CMV-seropositive. Sequencing was done on a sample of PBMCs. CDR3 nucleotides: TGTGCCAGTAACGCGGGAGTCTACAATGAGCAGTTCTTC. Its translation: CASNAGVYNEQFF.